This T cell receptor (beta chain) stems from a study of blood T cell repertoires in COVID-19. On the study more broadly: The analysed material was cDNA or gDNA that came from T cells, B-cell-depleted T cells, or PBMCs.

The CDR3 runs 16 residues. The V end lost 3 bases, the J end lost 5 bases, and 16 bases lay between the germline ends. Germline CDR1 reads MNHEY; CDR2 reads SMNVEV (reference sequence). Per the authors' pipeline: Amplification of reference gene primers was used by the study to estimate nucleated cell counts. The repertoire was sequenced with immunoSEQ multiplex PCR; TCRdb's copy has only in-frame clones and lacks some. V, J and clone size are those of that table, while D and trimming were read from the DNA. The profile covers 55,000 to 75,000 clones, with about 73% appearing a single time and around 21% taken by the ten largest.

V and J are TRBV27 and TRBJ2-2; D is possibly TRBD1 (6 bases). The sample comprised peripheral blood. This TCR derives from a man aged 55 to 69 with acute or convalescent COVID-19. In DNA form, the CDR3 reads TGTGCCAGCAGTTTTTTTCTGGGGGCAGGGACCGGGGAGCTGTTTTTT. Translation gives CASSFFLGAGTGELFF.